This T cell receptor (beta chain) was found in a study of CD8+CD57+ T cells in acquired aplastic anemia. The J segment lost 9 bases and the V segment lost 5 bases, leaving 4 bases of the junction unmatched. The CDR3 extends over 12 amino acids. Flow cytometry had shown expanded CD8+CD57+ cells in the patients chosen for sequencing. The use of genomic DNA as template underpinned the TCR beta VDJ and CDR3 profiling. TCRdb recomputed calls from the reads with MiXCR, one row per CDR3 protein. The data show some 200,000 distinct CDR3 sequences, nearly 50% seen once. The receptor was isolated from a human donor with aplastic anemia. V is TRBV12-3 or TRBV12-4 and J is TRBJ2-1; 7 bases line up with TRBD1. The source material was sorted CD4+, CD8+, or CD8+CD57+ T cells (not recorded which) from PBMCs. CDR3 in amino acids: CASSHRGGEQFF. CDR3 DNA sequence: TGTGCCAGCAGTCACAGGGGCGGTGAGCAGTTCTTC.